This T cell receptor beta chain was captured in a study of blood T cells in healthy people across ages (dated by TCRdb to the mid-2010s). For context, the study as a whole: In model experiments, template switching captured about one uniquely barcoded TCR beta cDNA molecule for every two T cells. Two additional independent replicas of 1 million unique cDNA reads from the same blood draw were analyzed for two donors (one aged 18 to 30 and one aged 80 or older). To avoid experimental bias, donors of different ages were spread randomly across the sequencing lanes. Donors were grouped into four age groups: young (average roughly 15 years), middle-aged (roughly 37), aged (around 62) and long-lived (less than 85). Using deep sequencing normalized with unique cDNA molecular identifiers, the study measured how TCR beta repertoire diversity changes with age. General conclusions and limits of the study: Donor CMV infection status was unknown, potentially confounding age-related changes in expanded clonotypes. Compared with the aged group, the long-lived group had more naive CD4+ T cells, fewer expanded clones and increased TCR diversity, suggesting age selection. A strong correlation was found between observed TCR beta diversity and the percentage of naive T cells measured by flow cytometry. Observed TCR beta diversity per million T cells fell roughly linearly with age, and a significant reduction was already apparent by age approximately 40. Estimates of total diversity from one million sequenced T cells were regarded as lower bounds and underestimates. Bulk unsorted PBMC profiling prevented conclusive comparison of naive and antigen-experienced compartments.

Systemically healthy Caucasian individuals from Russia, some 40 in total and aged roughly 6 to 100 years, were included as donors. Around 10 milliliters of peripheral blood were collected from each donor into EDTA-treated Vacutainer tubes. Ficoll-Paque density-gradient centrifugation was used to isolate PBMCs, with at least 6.5 million per sample. Trizol reagent was used to extract total RNA from PBMCs, with at least 6 micrograms per sample. The percentages of naive CD45RAhigh/CD27high T cells were determined by flow cytometry on a PBMC aliquot from every donor. There are a few counts of this clonotype. What this receptor recognizes is not known. Base qualities are not provided; no much larger clone lies one nucleotide away. V drops 0 bases and J drops 4 bases, leaving 11 bases in between. From the cysteine through the phenylalanine, the CDR3 covers 15 amino acids. The sequence is cut down to CDR3 DNA, 45 bases in frame from base 1.

The library was prepared using 5' RACE. TCRdb names Illumina HiSeq 2500 as the instrument used. A second PCR of 7 to 11 cycles was performed with a sample-barcoded 5' primer and a J-beta primer mix. Each TCR beta cDNA molecule received a unique molecular identifier from a template-switch 5' adaptor carrying 12 random nucleotides. Each sample yielded at least 2.5 million CDR3-containing paired-end reads. All of the RNA was converted into first-strand cDNA using the Mint cDNA synthesis kit, with a TRBC-specific oligonucleotide serving as the primer. After uracil-DNA glycosylase treatment, a first 18-cycle PCR used universal primers M1SS and BC2_uni_R on all cDNA. Under the source paper's analysis protocol: For normalization, 1 million high-quality reads, each with a distinct molecular identifier, were randomly selected from each sample. Reads sharing molecular identifiers were discarded rather than binned into consensus sequences. CDR3 identification, clonotype clustering and error correction used MiTCR with a Q25 quality threshold and the strictest error-elimination algorithm. Lower-bound total TCR beta diversity was estimated with a nonparametric unseen species model using Euler transformation. TCRdb reanalyzed the raw reads on its own, using fastp at Q25 for trimming and MiXCR for clone calling, and kept in-frame beta chains. Each CDR3 protein gets just one entry, which takes the most common genes and DNA from the rows behind it. The V and J calls, along with clone size, are taken from TCRdb and not from the paper's own processing. The sample table lists about 1.7 million distinct CDR3 sequences, 28% of them with a count of one. The ten largest clones take up approximately 7.7% of the sample.

The chain was built from TRBV5-3 and TRBJ2-1, with a tentative D gene TRBD2 over 7 matching bases. TRBV5-3 is assigned to the ORF class and has an uncertain function. The TCR originated in a woman in her thirties in good health. Material for sequencing was blood. The CDR3: CARSLGEGGYNEQFF. The DNA reads TGTGCCAGAAGCTTGGGGGAGGGGGGTTACAATGAGCAGTTCTTC.